The 30 T cell receptor beta chains in this list originate from one sample, sequenced in a study of blood T cells in healthy people across ages (dated by TCRdb to 2013 to 2016). The method was 5' RACE. These reads were obtained on an Illumina HiSeq 2500. A second about 7 to 11 cycle PCR used a sample-barcoded 5' primer and a J-beta primer mix. TCRdb took the public reads, trimmed them with fastp at Q25, ran MiXCR for clone calling and kept in-frame beta chains. Rows merge per CDR3 protein into single entries with the most common DNA and genes. This sample has about 1,600,000 distinct CDR3 sequences in its table, and approximately 40% of those were observed once. The ten most abundant clones make up 7% to 9% of the sample. Sequenced material: blood. These receptors all stem from a woman aged 18 to 35 in good health.

This clonotype was counted between two and nine times. This chain connects TRBV7-2 to TRBJ2-7; the match to TRBD2 covers 7 bases. Germline V gene lookup returns CDR1 SGHTA and CDR2 FQGNSA. Trimming cost V 4 bases and J 0 bases; bases outside gene matches: 9. This CDR3 comprises 16 residues. This chain's CDR3 is CTSSSHASGRSYEQYF. Written as DNA, the CDR3 is TGTACCAGCAGCTCACACGCTAGCGGACGCTCCTACGAGCAGTACTTC.

The V gene is TRBV4-1, the J gene TRBJ2-5; TRBD1 is a possible D gene (5 bases). Germline lookup yields CDR1 MGHRA and CDR2 YSYEKL. The CDR3 is 14 amino acids. V was trimmed by 2 bases and J by 2 bases, leaving 9 bases between them. For the CDR3, the DNA is TGCGCCAGCAGCCAATGGGGCTTACAAGAGACCCAGTACTTC. It yields the protein CASSQWGLQETQYF.

The CDR3 spells CSARPSGGLSYEQYF. Written as DNA, the CDR3 is TGCAGTGCTAGACCAAGCGGGGGCCTCTCCTACGAGCAGTACTTC. The J gene is TRBJ2-7, the V gene TRBV20-1, with TRBD2 matching 8 bases. Per the germline V gene, CDR1 is DFQATT and CDR2 is SNEGSKA (reference sequence). V lost 2 bases and J lost 0; bases outside the gene matches: 6. This CDR3 region has 15 residues.

The chain uses TRBV14 and TRBJ2-7; D call uncertain. V lost 2 bases to trimming and J lost 3 bases, with 11 bases between them. The CDR3 is 14 amino acids. CDR1 and CDR2 from the germline V gene are SGHDN and FVKESK. CDR3 sequence (DNA): TGTGCCAGCAGCCAACTGATTGGCGGCTACGAGCAGTACTTC. Amino acid sequence: CASSQLIGGYEQYF.

This chain uses TRBV5-6 with TRBJ1-5; 7 bases line up with TRBD1. CDR1 is SGHDT and CDR2 is YYEEEE in the germline V gene. Losses at the gene ends were 1 base for V and 5 bases for J; bases not matched to a gene: 6. The CDR3 runs 15 residues. CDR3: CASSLWQGGYQPQHF. In DNA, the CDR3 is TGTGCCAGCAGCTTGTGGCAGGGGGGTTATCAGCCCCAGCATTTT.

Turning to this clonotype: A read error may explain this, as a much larger clone is one base away. The chain has TRBV29-1 and TRBJ2-7; 13 nucleotides line up with TRBD2. This CDR3 spans 18 amino acids. CDR1 is SQVTM and CDR2 is ANQGSEA in the germline V gene. After removal of 5 bases from V and 0 bases from J, the junction contained 13 bases not matched to a gene. CDR3 residues: CSVRLAGGRRPYSYEQYF. The DNA of the CDR3 is TGCAGCGTTCGACTAGCGGGAGGACGACGACCATACTCCTACGAGCAGTACTTC.

This clonotype was seen more than once but under ten times. This sequence joins TRBV20-1 and TRBJ2-3; tentative D call: TRBD2 (5 bases). The germline CDR1 and CDR2 sequences are DFQATT and SNEGSKA (reference sequence). V lost 6 bases to trimming and J lost 2 bases, with 12 bases between them. CDR3 size: 13 residues. The CDR3 DNA reads as TGCAGTGCCTCGGACTTTTTCACAGATACGCAGTATTTT. Its protein product is CSASDFFTDTQYF.

The chain recombines TRBV7-2 with TRBJ2-5, with unresolved D. V lost 5 bases and J 5 bases, leaving 15 bases between the germline ends. This CDR3 is 14 amino acids long. Germline V CDR1 and CDR2: SGHTA, FQGNSA. Here the CDR3 reads CASSLRQAWETQYF. In DNA form, the CDR3 reads TGTGCCAGCAGCCTTAGGCAGGCATGGGAGACCCAGTACTTC. Based on the CDR3 plus reference TRBV7-2 and TRBJ2-5, the full variable domain is GAGVSQSPSNKVTEKGKDVELRCDPISGHTALYWYRQSLGQGLEFLIYFQGNSAPDKSGLPSDRFSAERTGGSVSTLTIQRTQQEDSAVYLCASSLRQAWETQYFGPGTRLLVL.

This chain joins TRBV2 and TRBJ1-1; D remains unclear. This CDR3 comprises 12 residues. V shed 3 bases and J shed 8 bases, with 10 bases lying between them. Germline V gene data show CDR1 as SNHLY and CDR2 as FYNNEI. The CDR3 DNA reads as TGTGCCAGCAGTGAGTGGGCTGGGGAAGCTTTCTTT. Protein: CASSEWAGEAFF.

The chain has TRBV9 and TRBJ2-2; possible D gene TRBD2, 6 bases. Deletions cut 4 bases from V and 7 bases from J, with 8 bases between. The germline CDR1 and CDR2 sequences are SGDLS and YYNGEE. The CDR3 totals 12 residues. DNA for the CDR3: TGTGCCAGCAGCAGGGGAGGCGGGGAGCTGTTTTTT. Translating it yields CASSRGGGELFF.

This clonotype came up a few times. The rearrangement joins TRBV15 to TRBJ1-6, with D possibly TRBD1 on 5 matching bases. The germline V gene has CDR1 LNHNV and CDR2 YYDKDF (reference sequence). The CDR3 has 13 residues. V lost 6 bases and J lost 9, with 12 bases in between. The CDR3 region has the DNA TGTGCCACCAGGGCGGATCAGGGTTCACCCCTCCACTTT. Translation gives CATRADQGSPLHF.

This clonotype has more than one count but fewer than ten. The chain recombines TRBV12-3 or TRBV12-4 with TRBJ2-7; tentatively, D is TRBD1 (7 bases). Trimming took off 0 bases at V and 12 bases at J, with 12 bases between the two ends. CDR3 length equals 12 residues. In nucleotides, the CDR3 is TGTGCCAGCAGTTTAGCTGGTCAGGGGGGGTACTTC. The encoded protein is CASSLAGQGGYF.

This clonotype was seen a single time. The chain has TRBV5-1 and TRBJ2-1, with TRBD2 matching 13 bases. CDR3 length: 17 amino acids. CDR1 and CDR2 (germline): SGHRS, YFSETQ. The V segment lost 1 base and the J segment 5 bases; nucleotides outside the gene matches: 6. CDR3 DNA: TGCGCCAGCAGCTTGTTAAGCGGGACTAGCGGGAACAATGAGCAGTTCTTC. It yields the protein CASSLLSGTSGNNEQFF. The variable domain in full, completed from reference TRBV5-1 and TRBJ2-1, reads KAGVTQTPRYLIKTRGQQVTLSCSPISGHRSVSWYQQTPGQGLQFLFEYFSETQRNKGNFPGRFSGRQFSNSRSEMNVSTLELGDSALYLCASSLLSGTSGNNEQFFGPGTRLTVL.

The chain combines TRBV5-6 with TRBJ1-1; 9 bases line up with TRBD1. CDR1 SGHDT and CDR2 YYEEEE come from the germline V gene. The junction had 5 bases not matched to a gene; V was cut back by 4 bases and J by 4 bases. This CDR3 has 14 residues. This CDR3 reads CASSHGQGSTEAFF. The CDR3 DNA sequence: TGTGCCAGCAGCCACGGACAGGGGAGCACTGAAGCTTTCTTT.

The rearrangement joins TRBV5-1 to TRBJ2-6, with D possibly TRBD2 on 6 matching bases. CDR1 SGHRS and CDR2 YFSETQ come from the germline V gene. This CDR3 spans 14 amino acids. CDR3 in amino acids: CGRGMFSGANVLTF. CDR3 coding DNA: TGCGGCCGGGGGATGTTCTCTGGGGCCAACGTCCTGACTTTC.

The chain joins TRBV29-1 to TRBJ1-2, with a tentative D call TRBD1 (6 bases). The CDR3 runs 17 residues. From germline, CDR1 is SQVTM and CDR2 ANQGSEA. V gave up 2 bases and J gave up 3 bases, with 22 bases separating them. CDR3 DNA sequence: TGCAGCGTTGAATATGGGACACCTCACCAATACGACTATGGCTACACCTTC. Its translation: CSVEYGTPHQYDYGYTF.

This clonotype showed up just once. This chain connects TRBV5-1 to TRBJ2-3, with 14 bases aligning to TRBD2. Trimming removed 4 bases from V and 1 base from J; junction bases left unmatched: 8. The CDR3 runs to 18 residues. In germline, CDR1 is SGHRS, CDR2 YFSETQ. The CDR3: CASSRGLAGVLGTDTQYF. The CDR3 nucleotides read TGCGCCAGCAGCCGGGGACTAGCGGGAGTACTTGGCACAGATACGCAGTATTTT.

The chain couples TRBV6-5 to TRBJ2-5, with D possibly being TRBD1 (6 bases). Germline V gives CDR1 MNHEY, CDR2 SVGAGI. V lost 6 bases to trimming and J lost 1 base, with 9 bases between them. The CDR3 extends over 13 amino acids. The CDR3 spells CASRNRVQETQYF. CDR3 DNA sequence: TGTGCCAGCAGGAACAGGGTCCAAGAGACCCAGTACTTC.

The chain links TRBV27 to TRBJ1-2; TRBD1 matches at 7 bases. The V gene's germline CDR1 is MNHEY and CDR2 SMNVEV (reference sequence). This CDR3 contains 15 residues. Unmatched junction bases numbered 7, after V lost 4 bases and J lost 2 bases. CDR3 in DNA: TGTGCCAGCAGTTCTAACAGGGGTAGCAACTATGGCTACACCTTC. Translated: CASSSNRGSNYGYTF.

This clonotype was counted only a few times. The rearrangement joins TRBV7-2 to TRBJ2-5; 8 bases align to TRBD2. Germline V gene sequence: CDR1 SGHTA, CDR2 FQGNSA. The CDR3 consists of 15 residues. The trim removed 3 bases at V and 5 bases at J, leaving 8 bases unmatched. The CDR3: CASSFATSVHETQYF. The CDR3 region has the DNA TGTGCCAGCAGCTTTGCGACTAGCGTCCACGAGACCCAGTACTTC. Full variable domain (missing parts from reference TRBV7-2 and TRBJ2-5): GAGVSQSPSNKVTEKGKDVELRCDPISGHTALYWYRQSLGQGLEFLIYFQGNSAPDKSGLPSDRFSAERTGGSVSTLTIQRTQQEDSAVYLCASSFATSVHETQYFGPGTRLLVL.

In its sample, this clonotype was seen a few times. This chain connects TRBV2 to TRBJ2-7; no clear D gene. Germline V CDR1 and CDR2: SNHLY, FYNNEI. Trimming cost V 6 bases and J 0 bases, with 12 bases left between them. The CDR3 is made up of 14 amino acids. CDR3 sequence reads: CASRAGISSYEQYF. The CDR3 region has the DNA TGTGCCAGCAGAGCCGGTATTAGCTCCTACGAGCAGTACTTC.

In this sample, this clonotype turned up a few times. The chain links TRBV6-5 to TRBJ2-5, with D possibly TRBD1 on 6 matching bases. Trimming removed 8 bases from V and 10 bases from J, with 20 bases in between. This CDR3 comprises 13 residues. CDR1 and CDR2 (germline): MNHEY, SVGAGI. CDR3 DNA sequence: TGTGCCAGCCGGGACATTAGTCTACGAAACCAGTACTTC. This translates into CASRDISLRNQYF.

In its sample, this clonotype was seen a few times. J is TRBJ2-3 and V is TRBV14; no definite D call. The CDR3 is made up of 15 amino acids. The germline V gene encodes CDR1 SGHDN and CDR2 FVKESK. V lost 1 base to trimming and J lost 4 bases, with 12 bases between them. The CDR3 sequence is CASSQGPHMPDTQYF. CDR3 nucleotides: TGTGCCAGCAGCCAAGGACCGCATATGCCAGATACGCAGTATTTT.

The chain joins TRBV18 to TRBJ1-4, with D uncertain. The germline V gene encodes CDR1 KGHSH and CDR2 LQKENI. CDR3 size: 13 residues. Trimming shortened V by 8 bases and J by 5 bases, and 12 bases separated the two germline ends. The CDR3 spells CASTTSTNEKLFF. CDR3 coding DNA: TGTGCCAGCACCACAAGTACCAATGAAAAACTGTTTTTT.

The chain is built from TRBV10-3 and TRBJ1-4, with TRBD1 as a possible D gene (6 bases). The V gene lost 2 bases and the J gene lost 8 bases, with 15 bases spanning the gap. Germline V gene lookup returns CDR1 ENHRY and CDR2 SYGVKD. The CDR3 length is 15 residues. The CDR3 coding sequence is TGTGCCATCAGTGAGCGGCAGGGGTCTGGGGAAAAACTGTTTTTT. Translating gives CAISERQGSGEKLFF.

This clonotype was detected a few times. The chain combines TRBV5-1 with TRBJ2-3; 8 bases match TRBD2. The CDR3 consists of 15 residues. Losses at the gene ends were 0 bases for V and 3 bases for J; bases not matched to a gene: 3. CDR1 and CDR2 from the germline V gene are SGHRS and YFSETQ. CDR3: CASSLVERGTDTQYF. CDR3 DNA sequence: TGCGCCAGCAGCTTGGTTGAGCGGGGGACAGATACGCAGTATTTT.

The rearrangement joins TRBV5-1 to TRBJ2-5; D may be TRBD1 (6 bases). The DNA matches TRBJ2-1 better at its end, which makes the J call doubtful. Germline-derived CDR1 and CDR2 are SGHRS and YFSETQ. The CDR3 covers 13 residues. CDR3 protein: CASSRGTQETQFF. CDR3 nucleotide sequence: TGCGCCAGCAGCCGTGGGACACAAGAGACCCAGTTCTTC.

The chain combines TRBV27 with TRBJ2-5, with 8 bases lining up with TRBD2. The J segment lost 2 bases and the V segment lost 3 bases, leaving 5 bases of the junction unmatched. The CDR3 spans 15 residues. The germline V gene encodes CDR1 MNHEY and CDR2 SMNVEV (reference sequence). The CDR3 nucleotides read TGTGCCAGCAGTTTCGGAGCGGGAGATCAAGAGACCCAGTACTTC. It encodes CASSFGAGDQETQYF.

The chain recombines TRBV20-1 with TRBJ2-1; 9 nucleotides match TRBD1. Germline V lookup: CDR1 DFQATT, CDR2 SNEGSKA (reference sequence). The CDR3 is 13 residues long. The V gene end was trimmed by 6 bases and the J gene end by 4 bases; junction bases not matched to a gene: 4. This chain's CDR3 is CSAPGQGYNEQFF. The CDR3 DNA follows: TGCAGTGCCCCGGGACAGGGATACAATGAGCAGTTCTTC.

This clonotype was observed a handful of times. The chain links TRBV25-1 to TRBJ2-4; D possibly corresponds to TRBD2 (6 bases). V was trimmed by 3 bases and J by 5 bases, leaving 20 bases between them. Germline-derived CDR1 and CDR2 are MGHDK and SYGVNS. The CDR3 spans 17 residues. In DNA, the CDR3 is TGTGCCAGCAGTGACAGGGCCCTGAGCAGGGAGGAAAACATTCAGTACTTC. Its protein product is CASSDRALSREENIQYF.